The 32 T cell receptor beta chains below come from one sample, sequenced in a study of cytomegalovirus exposure and HLA in healthy donors. The PCR used 60 Vbeta and 13 Jbeta primers. Some clones are missing from TCRdb's copy, which holds only in-frame ones; the method was immunoSEQ multiplex PCR. The sample carries about 67,000 clones, 68% recorded once. The sequencing input was PBMCs. These receptors all come from a woman aged 25 to 45 in good health and CMV-seronegative.

The genes are TRBV5-4 and TRBJ1-3; D is possibly TRBD1 (6 bases). The germline V gene has CDR1 SGHNT and CDR2 YYREEE (reference sequence). CDR3 length: 15 amino acids. Trimming stripped 0 bases from V and 0 bases from J, with 7 bases between. This CDR3 reads CASSLDRASGNTIYF. CDR3 bases: TGTGCCAGCAGCTTGGACAGGGCCTCTGGAAACACCATATATTTT.

The table lists this clone with a few counts. This chain uses TRBV7-2 with TRBJ2-7; D not certain. This CDR3 contains 13 residues. CDR1 and CDR2 (germline): SGHTA, FQGNSA. V lost 2 bases and J lost 4, with 9 bases in between. The chain's CDR3 is CASSLSEVYEQYF. The CDR3, as DNA: TGTGCCAGCAGCTTATCCGAGGTATACGAGCAGTACTTC.

This clone was picked up a small number of times. The gene calls are TRBV6-6 and TRBJ1-1, with D possibly matching TRBD1 (5 bases). Trimming cost V 5 bases and J 4 bases, with 11 bases left between them. The germline gives CDR1 MNHNY, CDR2 SVGAGI (reference sequence). CDR3 length: 13 residues. The CDR3 region is CASSRGGTTEAFF. The CDR3 DNA follows: TGTGCCAGCAGTCGGGGGGGAACCACTGAAGCTTTCTTT.

This clone was seen only a few times. This chain connects TRBV1 to TRBJ2-5; the DNA was not used to check the table's D call, TRBD1. TRBV1 constitutes a pseudogene. The CDR3 has 17 amino acids. This CDR3 reads CTSSQAPNTRGQETQYF. The CDR3 DNA reads as TGCACCAGCAGCCAAGCGCCAAATACCAGGGGGCAAGAGACCCAGTACTTC.

This clone was seen once. V gene TRBV4-3 combines with J gene TRBJ1-4, with 12 bases that match TRBD1. Germline trimming cut 0 bases from V and 8 bases from J; bases unmatched to any gene: 7. In germline, CDR1 is LGHNA, CDR2 YSLEER. There are 17 residues in the CDR3. CDR3 DNA sequence: TGCGCCAGCAGCCAAGATCTGGGACAGGGGGCGCGGGAAAAACTGTTTTTT. Translation: CASSQDLGQGAREKLFF.

The chain couples TRBV4-1 to TRBJ1-6; D call uncertain. The CDR3 is made up of 17 amino acids. Germline V lookup: CDR1 MGHRA, CDR2 YSYEKL. The germline V and J ends were trimmed by 0 bases and 10 bases, with 19 bases remaining between them. This chain's CDR3 is CASSQDHPGSGYSPLHF. The CDR3 nucleotides read TGCGCCAGCAGCCAAGATCACCCAGGCTCAGGTTACTCACCCCTCCACTTT.

The V and J genes are TRBV5-4 and TRBJ1-2; TRBD1 is a possible D gene (6 bases). Germline V gives CDR1 SGHNT, CDR2 YYREEE (reference sequence). V was cut by 4 bases and J by 4 bases, with 23 bases left in between. The CDR3 spans 17 residues. The CDR3 DNA reads as TGTGCCAGCAGCCCCGGAGGAAGGCAGGGGAGCAGCTATGGCTACACCTTC. As protein: CASSPGGRQGSSYGYTF.

This clone was seen only a few times. The V call is TRBV6-5, the J call TRBJ1-4, with TRBD1 matching over 12 bases. The V and J ends lost 2 bases and 7 bases, in that order; junction bases with no gene match: 5. Germline V CDR1 and CDR2: MNHEY, SVGAGI. The CDR3 is made up of 16 amino acids. CDR3 sequence (DNA): TGTGCCAGCAGTTACGGGGACAGGGGGCTAGCTGAAAAACTGTTTTTT. Protein product: CASSYGDRGLAEKLFF.

V is TRBV30 and J is TRBJ1-4, with D unresolved. Germline values: CDR1 GTSNPN, CDR2 SVGIG (reference sequence). With 5 bases removed from V and 3 bases from J, the gap between germline ends came to 10 bases. CDR3 length: 13 residues. This CDR3 is CAWAGEANEKLFF. As DNA, the CDR3 is TGTGCCTGGGCTGGGGAGGCTAATGAAAAACTGTTTTTT. Filled out from reference TRBV30 and TRBJ1-4, the complete variable domain reads SQTIHQWPATLVQPVGSPLSLECTVEGTSNPNLYWYRQAAGRGLQLLFYSVGIGQISSEVPQNLSASRPQDRQFILSSKKLLLSDSGFYLCAWAGEANEKLFFGSGTQLSVL.

The rearrangement joins TRBV2 to TRBJ1-2, with TRBD1 as a possible D gene (6 bases). The length of the CDR3 is 18 residues. Germline V CDR1 and CDR2: SNHLY, FYNNEI. The V gene lost 5 bases and the J gene lost 0 bases, with 22 bases spanning the gap. The DNA for the CDR3 is TGTGCCAGCAGTTCACAGGGTATCTCCTATCGGTCTAACTATGGCTACACCTTC. This codes for CASSSQGISYRSNYGYTF.

The V and J genes are TRBV7-2 and TRBJ2-5; TRBD1 matches 7 bases. This CDR3 region has 13 residues. Germline-derived CDR1 and CDR2 are SGHTA and FQGNSA. The junction had 6 bases not matched to a gene; V was cut back by 6 bases and J by 5 bases. This CDR3 reads CASSRGRGETQYF. The CDR3 DNA follows: TGTGCCAGCAGTCGGGGCAGGGGGGAGACCCAGTACTTC.

This rearrangement joins TRBV11-3 to TRBJ2-7; 10 nucleotides line up with TRBD1. The ends lost 6 bases at V and 2 bases at J; junction bases unmatched: 7. This CDR3 has 15 amino acids. Germline V gene sequence: CDR1 SGHNT, CDR2 YENEEA. In DNA, the CDR3 is TGTGCCAGCAGTCTCGGACAGGGGGTTACCTACGAGCAGTACTTC. As protein: CASSLGQGVTYEQYF.

The chain joins TRBV5-4 to TRBJ1-6; D unclear. Trimming left V 0 bases short and J 3 bases short, with 4 bases between. The germline V gene encodes CDR1 SGHNT and CDR2 YYREEE (reference sequence). This CDR3 spans 14 amino acids. CDR3 residues: CASSLGVYNSPLHF. The CDR3 DNA is TGTGCCAGCAGCTTGGGAGTCTATAATTCACCCCTCCACTTT.

The chain employs TRBV29-1 and TRBJ2-6; D not certain. V gave up 7 bases and J gave up 0 bases, with 13 bases separating them. Per germline, CDR1 SQVTM and CDR2 ANQGSEA. The CDR3 covers 15 residues. This CDR3 is CSAHLEHSGANVLTF. In DNA, the CDR3 is TGCAGCGCGCATCTCGAGCACTCTGGGGCCAACGTCCTGACTTTC.

The rearrangement links TRBV5-1 to TRBJ2-1; a weak D match, TRBD1 (6 bases). The germline V gene encodes CDR1 SGHRS and CDR2 YFSETQ. V lost 5 bases and J lost 6, with 15 bases in between. There are 14 residues in the CDR3. DNA for the CDR3: TGCGCCAGCAGATACCGACAGGAGCGCAATGAGCAGTTCTTC. The encoded protein is CASRYRQERNEQFF.

The V call is TRBV19, the J call TRBJ1-4; D not resolved. V lost 3 bases to trimming and J lost 10 bases, with 12 bases between them. This CDR3 is built from 13 residues. Germline V lookup: CDR1 LNHDA, CDR2 SQIVND (reference sequence). The CDR3 DNA sequence: TGTGCCAGTAGTATGGCCGGGGTAGGAAAACTGTTTTTT. It translates to CASSMAGVGKLFF.

The chain joins TRBV2 to TRBJ2-2, with D tentatively TRBD2 (5 bases). The V end lost 6 bases, the J end lost 4 bases, and 15 bases lay between the germline ends. Germline values: CDR1 SNHLY, CDR2 FYNNEI. The CDR3 runs 15 residues. The CDR3 DNA reads as TGTGCCAGCAGCTACTTGGACTCCGGCACCGGGGAGCTGTTTTTT. Its translation: CASSYLDSGTGELFF.

This clone was seen only a few times. V and J are TRBV7-2 and TRBJ1-4; no reliable D call. Germline values: CDR1 SGHTA, CDR2 FQGNSA. V gave up 5 bases and J gave up 5 bases, with 12 bases separating them. The CDR3 length is 14 residues. The CDR3 here is CASSLRTGNEKLFF. The CDR3 nucleotides are TGTGCCAGCAGCCTCCGGACTGGGAATGAAAAACTGTTTTTT. Together with reference TRBV7-2 and TRBJ1-4, the CDR3 gives the full variable domain: GAGVSQSPSNKVTEKGKDVELRCDPISGHTALYWYRQSLGQGLEFLIYFQGNSAPDKSGLPSDRFSAERTGGSVSTLTIQRTQQEDSAVYLCASSLRTGNEKLFFGSGTQLSVL.

The V and J genes are TRBV6-6 and TRBJ1-2; D uncertain. The CDR3 runs to 14 residues. V was cut by 6 bases and J by 8 bases, with 19 bases left in between. Germline-derived CDR1 and CDR2 are MNHNY and SVGAGI (reference sequence). The CDR3 spells CASSQSLNRLGYTF. For the CDR3, the DNA is TGTGCCAGCAGCCAGTCGTTGAACCGATTGGGCTACACCTTC.

V gene TRBV6-5 combines with J gene TRBJ1-1; D is undetermined. V lost 0 bases and J 2 bases, leaving 7 bases between the germline ends. CDR3 length: 14 residues. Germline CDR1 MNHEY, CDR2 SVGAGI. DNA of the CDR3: TGTGCCAGCAGTTACTCTTTCACTAACACTGAAGCTTTCTTT. It specifies CASSYSFTNTEAFF.

In its sample, this clone was seen once. The rearrangement links TRBV4-3 to TRBJ2-7; perhaps TRBD1 as D (5 bases). The V and J ends lost 11 bases and 3 bases respectively, with 17 bases between them. From germline, CDR1 is LGHNA and CDR2 YSLEER. The CDR3 has 13 amino acids. The CDR3 nucleotides are TGCGCCGAAGAGTGGGGCAGCATCTACGAGCAGTACTTC. Translating gives CAEEWGSIYEQYF.

The rearrangement uses TRBV5-1 and TRBJ2-1, with 8 bases that match TRBD1. V lost 2 bases to trimming and J lost 5 bases; unmatched junction nucleotides: 9. Per the germline V gene, CDR1 is SGHRS and CDR2 is YFSETQ. This CDR3 spans 16 amino acids. The chain's CDR3 is CASSLGEDRVNNEQFF. Written as DNA, the CDR3 is TGCGCCAGCAGCTTAGGGGAGGACAGGGTGAACAATGAGCAGTTCTTC.

The chain combines TRBV11-3 with TRBJ1-2, with D hard to call. The V gene's germline CDR1 is SGHNT and CDR2 YENEEA. The CDR3 has 13 amino acids. V was clipped by 3 bases and J by 2 bases, with 7 bases between them. Here the CDR3 DNA reads TGTGCCAGCAGCTTGTCGGGGAACTATGGCTACACCTTC. It is translated as CASSLSGNYGYTF.

This clone has just a few counts. The genes are TRBV30 and TRBJ2-2; 8 bases fit TRBD2. Trimming at V came to 6 bases and at J to 1 base, leaving 16 bases not matched to a gene. Germline V CDR1 and CDR2: GTSNPN, SVGIG (reference sequence). This CDR3 region has 18 residues. CDR3 sequence reads: CACSGLVAGAMNTGELFF. The CDR3 DNA sequence: TGTGCCTGCTCGGGACTAGTGGCGGGGGCCATGAACACCGGGGAGCTGTTTTTT.

This clone occurred once. The rearrangement links TRBV9 to TRBJ2-5, with 14 bases that match TRBD2. The CDR3 spans 15 residues. CDR1 SGDLS and CDR2 YYNGEE come from the germline V gene. The junction had 2 bases not matched to a gene; V was cut back by 3 bases and J by 4 bases. CDR3 coding DNA: TGTGCCAGCAGCGCGGGACTAGCGGGGGCAGAGACCCAGTACTTC. It yields the protein CASSAGLAGAETQYF.

This sequence joins TRBV11-2 and TRBJ2-4; 7 nucleotides align to TRBD2. The CDR3 runs 15 residues. J lost 3 bases, V lost 4 bases, and 6 bases had no gene match. Germline lookup yields CDR1 SGHAT and CDR2 FQNNGV. The CDR3 sequence is CASSSLAGRKNIQYF. Here the CDR3 DNA reads TGTGCCAGCAGCTCTTTAGCGGGCCGCAAAAACATTCAGTACTTC. The full variable domain, rest sourced from reference TRBV11-2 and TRBJ2-4, is EAGVAQSPRYKIIEKRQSVAFWCNPISGHATLYWYQQILGQGPKLLIQFQNNGVVDDSQLPKDRFSAERLKGVDSTLKIQPAKLEDSAVYLCASSSLAGRKNIQYFGAGTRLSVL.

This chain connects TRBV18 to TRBJ2-1; the D gene is possibly TRBD1 (6 bases). V lost 3 bases and J 0 bases, leaving 12 bases between the germline ends. Germline CDR1 and CDR2: KGHSH and LQKENI. This CDR3 spans 16 amino acids. The CDR3 is CASSPRTASSYNEQFF. CDR3 bases: TGTGCCAGCTCACCGCGGACAGCCAGCTCCTACAATGAGCAGTTCTTC.

Worth noting for this clone: One end of the junction is discordant with germline, which a read error may explain. This chain uses TRBV7-9 with TRBJ2-7; D remains unclear. Germline V gene sequence: CDR1 SEHNR, CDR2 FQNEAQ (reference sequence). The CDR3 consists of 13 residues. CDR3 nucleotides: TGCGCCAGCAGCCAGGCAACAAGATACGAGCAGTACTTC. Translation gives CASSQATRYEQYF.

This clone was seen a few times. This chain connects TRBV4-3 to TRBJ1-6, with 8 bases identical to TRBD1. The CDR3 runs 14 residues. Germline CDR1 LGHNA, CDR2 YSLEER. The V gene end was trimmed by 4 bases and the J gene end by 7 bases; junction bases not matched to a gene: 3. CDR3 in amino acids: CASSLQGGNSPLHF. Written as DNA, the CDR3 is TGCGCCAGCAGCCTACAGGGGGGAAATTCACCCCTCCACTTT.

This chain links TRBV28 with TRBJ1-1; 11 bases line up with TRBD1. The germline CDR1 and CDR2 sequences are MDHEN and SYDVKM. Trimming at V came to 8 bases and at J to 4 bases, leaving 6 bases not matched to a gene. The CDR3 consists of 14 residues. This CDR3 reads CASPAGTGGTEAFF. The CDR3, as DNA: TGTGCCAGCCCGGCCGGGACAGGGGGCACTGAAGCTTTCTTT.

The V call is TRBV4-3, the J call TRBJ1-2; 9 nucleotides match TRBD1. This CDR3 comprises 15 residues. J was trimmed by 3 bases and V by 2 bases; bases with no gene match: 4. Germline values: CDR1 LGHNA, CDR2 YSLEER. CDR3 in DNA: TGCGCCAGCAGCCAATCTCGGGACAGGGACTATGGCTACACCTTC. It encodes CASSQSRDRDYGYTF.

This clone was picked up a small number of times. The V gene is TRBV7-3, the J gene TRBJ1-1, with D uncertain. This CDR3 is built from 12 residues. V was pared by 7 bases and J by 6 bases, with 12 bases between. CDR1 is SGHTA and CDR2 is FQGTGA in the germline V gene. This CDR3 reads CASTLLGPEAFF. The CDR3 DNA reads TGTGCCAGCACCCTTCTAGGCCCTGAAGCTTTCTTT. Looking up the rest from reference TRBV7-3 and TRBJ1-1 gives the full variable domain: GAGVSQTPSNKVTEKGKYVELRCDPISGHTALYWYRQSLGQGPEFLIYFQGTGAADDSGLPNDRFFAVRPEGSVSTLKIQRTERGDSAVYLCASTLLGPEAFFGQGTRLTVV.